This entry concerns a single T cell receptor beta chain. The clone's antigen remains unknown. The receptor library was made with the immunoSEQ multiplex PCR assay. For the multiplex PCR, a mixture combining 60 forward primers for TCR Vbeta segments and 13 reverse primers for TCR Jbeta segments was used. A multiplex PCR assay on genomic DNA amplified the CDR3 region of rearranged TCR beta genes. The amplified TCR beta libraries were sequenced on the Illumina HiSeq System as 87-base-pair reads. In the authors' own workflow: A later analysis counted tens of millions of unique TCR beta chains across the 650 to 700 repertoires, and roughly 10 million of these chains were shared by at least two donors. To remove PCR and sequencing errors, raw reads were error-corrected and collapsed into unique sequences using a nearest-neighbor algorithm that merged closely related sequences. V, D and J gene segments were assigned by aligning CDR3 sequences to IMGT reference sequences. For a sequence to be retained, at least a six-nucleotide match to both a V gene segment and a J gene segment was required. Rearrangements were called productive when the CDR3 lacked stop codons and stayed in frame with V and J; all others were non-productive. Following IMGT convention, CDR3 was defined as the stretch from the second conserved V-encoded cysteine to the conserved J-encoded phenylalanine. The earlier analysis of more than 450 of the donors excluded sequences that lacked an unambiguous match to a single V gene segment. In an earlier analysis of approximately 500 of the donors, a V segment was called functional when productive rearrangements were above 56.7%, and segregating when the standard deviation between donors exceeded 5%. A statistical classification framework was built to diagnose cytomegalovirus status from the catalog of TCR beta chain sequences. In a later analysis, V and J genes were assigned by comparing TCR nucleotide sequences against IMGT/GENE-DB human TR gene sequences. In a later analysis, CDR3 sequences and most-parsimonious VDJ recombination scenarios were assigned using the TCRdist pipeline. A later analysis defined each TCR beta chain by its CDR3 amino acid sequence plus V-gene family, and excluded reads lacking a unique V-gene family. As a way to deal with suspected cross-contamination and a sequencing artifact, a later analysis dropped 640 or so nucleotide sequences that were highly shared and had low generation probability. For each public chain, a later analysis derived a clonal expansion index from normalized ranks of inferred template counts within each repertoire. In a later analysis, generation probabilities were computed with a VDJ recombination model fitted to out-of-frame rearrangements, and the resulting probabilities were checked against IGoR. A later analysis scored TCR-TCR, TCR-HLA and TCR-CMV co-occurrence with hypergeometric tests, applying a repertoire-size bias correction to TCR pairs. To estimate false discovery rates, a later analysis permuted the HLA or CMV assignments 20 times. A later analysis grouped co-occurring TCRs with DBSCAN, adding TCRdist sequence similarity when clustering within HLA-allele-positive subsets. Repertoires with fewer than 30,000 or more than 120,000 public chains were left out of co-occurrence clustering, as were five repertoires with anomalous nucleotide sharing. TCRdb re-hosts the immuneACCESS table, in-frame sequences only. Its copies lack some clones; in the studies checked, an unresolved V gene accounts for under half of them, and the cause for the rest is not known. The V and J calls and the clone size are those of that table, but D and trimming were determined from the DNA. The table held for this sample gives 70,000 to 100,000 clones. The ten top clones hold more than 5.5% of the sample.

Including the terminal cysteine and phenylalanine, the CDR3 comprises 15 residues. Left in the record is the CDR3 DNA by itself, 45 bases read in frame from the first base. Reading the germline V gene gives CDR1 MGHRA and CDR2 YSYEKL. V loses 2 bases, J loses 1 base, and the germline ends lie 11 bases apart. In total, roughly 710 healthy bone marrow donors made up the cohort. At the time of sampling, every cohort member was nominally healthy, though immune exposures that went unrecorded were likely present. The donor was CMV seropositive and belonged to the group of 250 to 300 seropositive cohort members. A peripheral blood sample was provided by each donor, and peripheral blood mononuclear cells were used for TCR beta sequencing. Genomic DNA extraction from the blood cell samples was performed with the Qiagen DNeasy Blood Extraction Kit. These data are taken from a study of cytomegalovirus exposure and HLA in healthy donors (dated by TCRdb to between 2016 and 2019). About the study as a whole: In an earlier analysis of 587 of the donors, about 270 Gb of sequence data and 120 million or so unique TCR beta sequences from roughly 200 million T cells were reported. About 300 gigabases of sequencing data and tens of millions of unique TCR sequences were included in an early release covering about 700 HLA-typed donors. Of the approximately 370 genotyped donors, more than 75% were placed in the genetic ancestry cluster associated with self-reported Caucasian donors. The study aimed to test whether signatures of past pathogen exposure could be identified by cataloging public T cell receptors. The study profiled the T cell repertoires of 550 to 700 subjects by immunosequencing and related them to cytomegalovirus serostatus. Along with the approximately 700-subject first cohort, a separate validation cohort of 120 different subjects was used. To predict cytomegalovirus infection status, the study brought together high-throughput TCR immunosequencing, statistical association of individual TCRs with disease status, and machine learning. In a later analysis, previously published TCR beta repertoires from 500 to 750 donors were re-analyzed and high-resolution HLA genotyping was added so that TCR occurrence patterns could be studied. Rather than using new phenotypic data, the later analysis identified candidate immune exposures from TCR beta sequences and from how often those sequences occurred across donors. An earlier analysis of around 540 of the donors applied high-throughput TCR beta sequencing to assess whether each TCR beta V gene segment acted as functional or pseudogenic. Donor age, sex, ethnicity and CMV serostatus were compiled alongside the repertoire data. In a later genetic analysis, genome-wide SNP genotypes for about three fifths of the 666 donors were used, and that subset was treated as a discovery cohort. Every repertoire in the discovery cohort had been generated on one and the same sequencing platform. HLA typing included class I and class II loci at four-digit resolution. The number of typed donors differed by locus: about 629-630 for A, B, C, DRB1 and DQB1; some 540 for DQA1; approximately 600 for DPA1; and approximately 450 for DPB1. Four or five DR-DQ haplotypes were handled as single units for association and clustering because linkage in the cohort was strong. Across 300 to 400 genotyped donors of the cohort, an average of about 220,000 unique TCR beta nucleotide sequences per donor were sequenced, and roughly a sixth of those sequences were non-productive.

Overall results and qualifications from the work: In the study, 150 to 200 TCR beta chains were listed as associated with cytomegalovirus. According to a later analysis, most CMV-associated TCR beta chains appeared to be HLA-restricted, and the HLA associations seemed to be driven largely by CMV exposure. For the cohort, immune exposure information was limited to CMV serostatus. In this cohort, only TCR beta chains were sequenced, and detectable features were limited by the absence of alpha or paired-chain data. The sequencing pipeline was judged likely to have produced a cluster of highly shared sequence variants as a technical artifact. A further reported finding was that TCR beta sequences accurately predicted the HLA-A and HLA-B alleles for most subjects in the first cohort. Linkage disequilibrium might explain the correlated functional status among segregating V segments, but an unknown experimental factor could not be ruled out. Some IMGT-functional V segments, including TRBV6-2 and TRBV6-3, could not be distinguished by the 87-base-pair reads and were therefore excluded. Because HLA typing was missing for some donors at each locus, association tests included only the typed subset. A later genetic analysis associated a missense DCLRE1C variant with V-gene and J-gene trimming of TCR beta chains, and an independent cohort replicated the association. Because counts were too low, around 17 rarely observed V segments, including chromosome 9 orphons, were left out of the earlier analysis of approximately 580 of the donors. In a later analysis, HLA-associated TCR beta chains were found to be more clonally expanded and to have lower generation probabilities than equally common non-associated chains. It was suggested by the authors that the approach could potentially be generalized to other disease states and immunological phenotypes. While some public TCRs were present in many individuals, most TCR sequences turned up only very rarely across donors. The presence/absence analyses assumed that sequencing depth was roughly uniform across donors, and that assumption may not be true. Assigning TCR associations to individual alleles was difficult when HLA alleles, especially DR and DQ, strongly co-occurred. In a later analysis, several top co-occurrence clusters were reported to appear linked to parvovirus B19, influenza, CMV and Epstein-Barr virus. In both the original and validation cohorts, the classifier was reported to diagnose cytomegalovirus status with high specificity and sensitivity. According to a later genetic analysis, donors in an Asian-associated ancestry cluster had fewer N-insertions in productive TCRs than the approximately 630-donor mean. A later analysis associated 17,000 or so TCR beta sequences with specific HLA alleles at a false discovery rate of 0.05. In an earlier analysis of around 500 of the donors, most TCR beta V segments appeared in productive rearrangements about 90% or about 30% of the time, broadly matching IMGT annotations. In a later analysis, TCR association rates were found to vary across HLA loci, with the most associated TCRs seen for DRB1 alleles and the fewest for HLA-C alleles. In vitro tests confirmed that a few of the cytomegalovirus-associated TCR beta chains recognize cytomegalovirus antigens.

Material for sequencing was PBMCs. The chain links TRBV4-1 with TRBJ1-1; the D gene lacks a confident call. This clonotype originated in a girl between 10 and 17 years old in good health and CMV-seropositive. The nucleotide sequence is given as TGCGCCAGCAGCCAACTCTCGAGCGGGAACACTGAAGCTTTCTTT. Protein translation: CASSQLSSGNTEAFF.